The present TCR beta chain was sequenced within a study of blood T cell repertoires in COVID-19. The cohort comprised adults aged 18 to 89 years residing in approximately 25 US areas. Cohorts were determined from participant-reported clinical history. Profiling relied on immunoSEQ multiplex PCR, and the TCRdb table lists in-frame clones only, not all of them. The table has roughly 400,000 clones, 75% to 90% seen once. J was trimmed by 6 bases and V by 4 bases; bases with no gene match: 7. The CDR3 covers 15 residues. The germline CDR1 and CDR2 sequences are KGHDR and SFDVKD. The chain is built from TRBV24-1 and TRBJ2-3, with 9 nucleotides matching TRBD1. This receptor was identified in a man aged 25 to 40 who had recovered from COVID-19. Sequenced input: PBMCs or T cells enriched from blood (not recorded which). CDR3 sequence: CATSEGTGTQDTQYF. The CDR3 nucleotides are TGTGCCACCAGTGAGGGGACAGGGACGCAGGATACGCAGTATTTT.